The 2 T cell receptor beta chains given below trace back to one sample, sequenced in a study of T cell repertoires in cytomegalovirus infection. TCRdb re-called the reads through MiXCR, storing one row per CDR3 protein. In the table there are around 490,000 distinct CDR3 sequences, about a quarter of which are singletons. Sequenced sample: PBMCs. The receptors derive from a human donor in good health (CMV status not recorded). Some clones in this sample may be carry-over from other donors' samples.

This chain connects TRBV7-9 to TRBJ1-1, with a tentative D call TRBD1 (5 bases). The CDR3 length is 14 residues. V lost 1 base and J lost 7, with 13 bases in between. CDR1 is SEHNR, CDR2 FQNEAQ, per germline (reference sequence). The CDR3 region has the DNA TGTGCCAGCAGCTTAGTTGCAGGGTTGGATGAAGCTTTCTTT. Amino acids: CASSLVAGLDEAFF.

Many counts were recorded for this clonotype. The chain uses TRBV7-8 and TRBJ2-1, with D unresolved. V lost 5 bases, J lost 8 bases, and 22 bases lay in between. The CDR3 contains 16 residues. Germline CDR1 reads SGHVS; CDR2 reads FQNEAQ. The CDR3 nucleotides read TGTGCCAGCAGCCAAAGGGTAGACCCGAAAATGGATGAGCAGTTCTTC. Translation gives CASSQRVDPKMDEQFF.